This T cell receptor (beta chain) was identified in a study of blood T cell repertoires in COVID-19. The V gene's germline CDR1 is SEHNR and CDR2 FQNEAQ (reference sequence). The CDR3 runs to 17 residues. V gave up 0 bases and J gave up 3 bases; unmatched junction bases: 7. The data were produced by immunoSEQ multiplex PCR, yet TCRdb's version contains in-frame clones alone and is incomplete. Of roughly 110,000 clones listed, more than 80% are singletons. The sequencing sample was made of peripheral blood. The origin of this receptor is a woman aged 60-75 years with COVID-19, enrolled during active disease. The chain uses TRBV7-9 and TRBJ2-2; 7 bases line up with TRBD1. CDR3: CASSLAPGQRDTGELFF. The CDR3 DNA follows: TGTGCCAGCAGCTTAGCGCCGGGACAGAGGGACACCGGGGAGCTGTTTTTT. The whole variable domain, filled in from reference TRBV7-9 and TRBJ2-2, reads DTGVSQNPRHKITKRGQNVTFRCDPISEHNRLYWYRQTLGQGPEFLTYFQNEAQLEKSRLLSDRFSAERPKGSFSTLEIQRTEQGDSAMYLCASSLAPGQRDTGELFFGEGSRLTVL.